The source of this T cell receptor (beta chain) is a study of response to subunit inactivated influenza vaccine. Notes on the study in general: Authors suggested each seasonal influenza vaccination recruits few new T cells.

This CDR3 contains 16 residues. The V gene lost 2 bases and the J gene lost 3 bases, with 14 bases spanning the gap. The germline V gene has CDR1 MDHEN and CDR2 SYDVKM. Comment on this clonotype: Its antigen remains unidentified.

TCRdb analysed the RT-PCR reads with MiXCR anew, one entry per CDR3 protein. The profile shows 800,000 to 1,000,000 distinct CDR3 sequences, 21% of them singletons. The chain employs TRBV28 and TRBJ1-3; D ambiguous. The source was PBMCs from blood, collected 4 to 6 days after vaccination. The sequence was collected from a man in his fifties or sixties who received an inactivated influenza vaccine. CDR3 sequence (DNA): TGTGCCAGCAGTTTAGGTGAACTAGGGTTTGGAAACACCATATATTTT. Translation gives CASSLGELGFGNTIYF.